Presented here are 3 T cell receptor beta chains from one specimen sequenced in a study of cytomegalovirus exposure and HLA in healthy donors. PCR employed 60 Vbeta and 13 Jbeta primers. Method: immunoSEQ multiplex PCR; TCRdb's copy keeps in-frame clones and lacks some. The data hold about 160,000 clones, with 65% to 85% observed a single time. What was sequenced was PBMCs. The receptors were gathered from a man aged 45 to 65 in good health and CMV-seropositive.

The chain joins TRBV7-9 to TRBJ2-5; 7 positions agree with TRBD2. V lost 7 bases, J lost 5 bases, and 7 bases stayed unmatched. CDR3 length equals 13 residues. CDR1 is SEHNR, CDR2 FQNEAQ, per germline (reference sequence). The DNA for the CDR3 is TGTGCCAGCACCCCGACTAGCACGGAGACCCAGTACTTC. It codes for CASTPTSTETQYF. Drawing the rest from reference TRBV7-9 and TRBJ2-5, the complete variable domain is DTGVSQNPRHKITKRGQNVTFRCDPISEHNRLYWYRQTLGQGPEFLTYFQNEAQLEKSRLLSDRFSAERPKGSFSTLEIQRTEQGDSAMYLCASTPTSTETQYFGPGTRLLVL.

V is TRBV28 and J is TRBJ1-3; possibly TRBD1 for D (6 bases). Trimming took 6 bases from V and 0 from J, leaving 9 bases between them. Germline CDR1 and CDR2: MDHEN and SYDVKM. The CDR3 loop spans 14 amino acids. CDR3 sequence: CASRRDTSGNTIYF. The CDR3 DNA reads TGTGCCAGCAGGAGGGACACCTCTGGAAACACCATATATTTT.

The chain uses TRBV5-6 and TRBJ1-3; TRBD1 agrees at 9 bases. V trimming: 0 bases; J trimming: 0 bases; junction bases outside the gene matches: 4. Germline CDR1 reads SGHDT; CDR2 reads YYEEEE. This CDR3 is built from 17 residues. CDR3 sequence: CASSLGQGVRSGNTIYF. Written as DNA, the CDR3 is TGTGCCAGCAGCTTGGGACAGGGGGTCCGCTCTGGAAACACCATATATTTT.